Below, 26 T cell receptor beta chains from the same sample are listed, as sequenced in a study of T cells in Graves' hyperthyroidism and ophthalmopathy. TCR beta CDR3 sequences were amplified from RNA transcripts. First-round RT-PCR targeting the TCR CDR3 was performed with the HTBI primer set. MiXCR, applied by TCRdb to the multiplex PCR reads, yields one record per CDR3 protein. The sample lists hundreds of thousands of distinct CDR3 sequences; around 15% were seen once. Source material: blood. The receptors were gathered from a man in his fifties with Graves' ophthalmopathy.

This chain joins TRBV29-1 and TRBJ2-6, with D maybe TRBD1 (6 bases). This CDR3 region has 13 residues. V was trimmed by 7 bases and J by 1 base, leaving 8 bases between them. Germline lookup yields CDR1 SQVTM and CDR2 ANQGSEA. CDR3 in amino acids: CSGTGSGANVLTF. CDR3 in DNA: TGCAGCGGCACAGGGTCTGGGGCCAACGTCCTGACTTTC.

This clonotype was recorded at least ten times. V gene TRBV3-1 combines with J gene TRBJ1-6; D gene uncertain. V shed 4 bases and J shed 0 bases, with 16 bases lying between them. This CDR3 has 18 residues. CDR1 is LGHDT, CDR2 YNNKEL, per germline (reference sequence). CDR3 sequence reads: CASSPAGKPSSYNSPLHF. CDR3 coding DNA: TGTGCCAGCAGCCCGGCGGGGAAGCCCAGCTCCTATAATTCACCCCTCCACTTT.

In its sample, this clonotype was seen many times. The chain couples TRBV3-1 to TRBJ2-3, with 7 bases that match TRBD2. Germline-derived CDR1 and CDR2 are LGHDT and YNNKEL (reference sequence). J gave up 4 bases and V 3 bases, and 4 bases lay outside the gene matches. The CDR3 length is 14 residues. The CDR3 sequence: CASSQGRGADTQYF. For the CDR3, the DNA is TGTGCCAGCAGCCAGGGACGGGGGGCAGATACGCAGTATTTT.

This clonotype was seen many times. CDR3 sequence (DNA): TGTGCCAGCAGCTGGGGACAGGGTCTGAACACTGAAGCTTTCTTT. This gives the protein CASSWGQGLNTEAFF. The chain carries TRBV7-2 and TRBJ1-1; TRBD1 matches at 9 bases. The CDR3 loop spans 15 amino acids. The V segment lost 4 bases and the J segment 0 bases; nucleotides outside the gene matches: 3. Germline V gene sequence: CDR1 SGHTA, CDR2 FQGNSA.

This clonotype was detected ten times or more. CDR3: CSGTPRLGKETQYF. The CDR3 DNA follows: TGCAGCGGGACCCCGAGACTAGGGAAAGAGACCCAGTACTTC. V and J are TRBV29-1 and TRBJ2-5; maybe TRBD2 (6 bases). The CDR3 runs 14 residues. V gave up 7 bases and J gave up 3 bases, with 18 bases separating them. Germline CDR1 SQVTM, CDR2 ANQGSEA.

This clonotype turned up a few times. J is TRBJ1-4 and V is TRBV24-1; possibly TRBD1 for D (6 bases). The CDR3 spans 15 residues. Germline CDR1 KGHDR, CDR2 SFDVKD. Trimming stripped 4 bases from V and 3 bases from J, with 11 bases between. The CDR3 protein is CATSDTQGSNEKLFF. DNA for the CDR3: TGTGCCACCAGTGACACTCAGGGGTCTAATGAAAAACTGTTTTTT.

Ten or more counts support this clonotype. This chain joins TRBV2 and TRBJ1-6; 8 bases agree with TRBD1. This CDR3 comprises 14 residues. Trimming at V came to 4 bases and at J to 7 bases, leaving 3 bases not matched to a gene. The germline gives CDR1 SNHLY, CDR2 FYNNEI. Here the CDR3 DNA reads TGTGCCAGCAGTGGGACAGGGAGGAATTCACCCCTCCACTTT. The encoded protein is CASSGTGRNSPLHF.

This clonotype was observed at least ten times. The gene calls are TRBV3-1 and TRBJ2-5; possibly TRBD1 or TRBD2 for D (6 bases each). This CDR3 has 15 amino acids. Trimming stripped 6 bases from V and 5 bases from J, with 19 bases between. Per germline, CDR1 LGHDT and CDR2 YNNKEL (reference sequence). The DNA of the CDR3 is TGTGCCAGCAGATCGGTCCGGGGGCCAAGGGAGACCCAGTACTTC. Encoded protein: CASRSVRGPRETQYF.

This clonotype was detected many times. V usage is TRBV6-1 and J usage is TRBJ2-6; D possibly uses TRBD1 or TRBD2 (5 bases each). The CDR3 runs 16 residues. Germline lookup yields CDR1 MNHNS and CDR2 SASEGT. The V gene lost 4 bases and the J gene lost 1 base, with 11 bases spanning the gap. CDR3 bases: TGTGCCAGCAGTGTGGTTGGGGGATCTGGGGCCAACGTCCTGACTTTC. Its protein product is CASSVVGGSGANVLTF.

The V and J genes are TRBV29-1 and TRBJ2-5; a weak D match, TRBD2 (7 bases). CDR1 and CDR2 from the germline V gene are SQVTM and ANQGSEA. The CDR3 spans 15 residues. V was trimmed by 5 bases and J by 5 bases, leaving 21 bases between them. The CDR3 nucleotides are TGCAGCGTTAAAAATAACGGGGGGCCTTCGGAGACCCAGTACTTC. Translated: CSVKNNGGPSETQYF.

The chain employs TRBV10-2 and TRBJ2-7; D is unclear. The V end lost 6 bases, the J end lost 0 bases, and 12 bases lay between the germline ends. This CDR3 contains 14 residues. Germline CDR1 WSHSY, CDR2 SAAADI. The CDR3 DNA reads as TGCGCCAGCAGAGTAGACACCTTCTCCTACGAGCAGTACTTC. This gives the protein CASRVDTFSYEQYF.

The J gene is TRBJ2-2, the V gene TRBV6-6; D gene uncertain. The CDR3 sequence is 15 residues long. In germline, CDR1 is MNHNY, CDR2 SVGAGI (reference sequence). Trimming removed 0 bases from V and 5 bases from J, with 10 bases in between. The CDR3, as DNA: TGTGCCAGCAGTTACTCGAATATAGGGACCGGGGAGCTGTTTTTT. Its protein product is CASSYSNIGTGELFF.

This clonotype has more than one count but fewer than ten. The CDR3 DNA is TGCAGCGTGAGGACAGGGCATAATTCACCCCTCCACTTT. Translation: CSVRTGHNSPLHF. This rearrangement joins TRBV29-1 to TRBJ1-6; TRBD1 agrees at 8 bases. V trimming: 6 bases; J trimming: 5 bases; junction bases outside the gene matches: 3. The CDR3 is 13 residues long. Germline values: CDR1 SQVTM, CDR2 ANQGSEA.

The chain employs TRBV5-1 and TRBJ2-5; perhaps TRBD1 as D (6 bases). Between the trimmed V and J ends, which lost 3 bases and 5 bases, there was a span of 14 bases. Germline V CDR1 and CDR2: SGHRS, YFSETQ. CDR3 length equals 14 residues. The CDR3 nucleotides are TGCGCCAGCAGCTCCTCGGCAGGGGCGGAGACCCAGTACTTC. Amino acids: CASSSSAGAETQYF.

Many counts were recorded for this clonotype. The gene calls are TRBV5-1 and TRBJ1-1, with TRBD1 as a possible D gene (5 bases). V lost 2 bases to trimming and J lost 5 bases, with 13 bases between them. This CDR3 contains 14 residues. Germline CDR1 reads SGHRS; CDR2 reads YFSETQ. CDR3 DNA sequence: TGCGCCAGCAGCTTAAGCGCAGGGAATACTGAAGCTTTCTTT. This codes for CASSLSAGNTEAFF.

This clonotype occurred a few times. J is TRBJ1-2 and V is TRBV14; D gene unclear. Germline V gives CDR1 SGHDN, CDR2 FVKESK. Trimming took 0 bases from V and 5 from J, leaving 16 bases between them. This CDR3 region has 16 residues. For the CDR3, the DNA is TGTGCCAGCAGCCAAGATTTGGATACAGCCCGTTATGGCTACACCTTC. Amino acid sequence: CASSQDLDTARYGYTF. The complete variable domain, with remaining parts taken from reference TRBV14 and TRBJ1-2, reads EAGVTQFPSHSVIEKGQTVTLRCDPISGHDNLYWYRRVMGKEIKFLLHFVKESKQDESGMPNNRFLAERTGGTYSTLKVQPAELEDSGVYFCASSQDLDTARYGYTFGSGTRLTVV.

This chain uses TRBV19 with TRBJ1-2, with D tentatively TRBD1 (6 bases). Germline-derived CDR1 and CDR2 are LNHDA and SQIVND (reference sequence). V was cut by 5 bases and J by 2 bases, with 15 bases left in between. This CDR3 is built from 15 residues. CDR3: CASSSRGGGNYGYTF. CDR3 DNA: TGTGCCAGTAGTTCTCGTGGGGGCGGAAACTATGGCTACACCTTC.

This clonotype was counted ten times or more. The chain recombines TRBV2 with TRBJ2-3; TRBD2 matches at 7 bases. Trimming removed 1 base from V and 4 bases from J; junction bases left unmatched: 5. From germline, CDR1 is SNHLY and CDR2 FYNNEI. This CDR3 comprises 15 residues. The CDR3 DNA sequence: TGTGCCAGCAGTGAAGTTGGCGGGAGAGCAGATACGCAGTATTTT. Its translation: CASSEVGGRADTQYF.

Ten or more counts support this clonotype. The chain employs TRBV20-1 and TRBJ1-2; 8 bases map to TRBD1. The V gene end was trimmed by 3 bases and the J gene end by 8 bases; junction bases not matched to a gene: 8. CDR3 length: 13 amino acids. Germline V gives CDR1 DFQATT, CDR2 SNEGSKA (reference sequence). CDR3 DNA: TGCAGTGCTAGTCTTCCAGGGGGCGAGGGCTACACCTTC. Its protein is CSASLPGGEGYTF.

Ten or more counts support this clonotype. V and J are TRBV10-3 and TRBJ2-1, with D perhaps being TRBD1 or TRBD2 (6 bases each). Germline V CDR1 and CDR2: ENHRY, SYGVKD. The CDR3 has 15 amino acids. V was cut by 6 bases and J by 3 bases, with 15 bases left in between. DNA for the CDR3: TGTGCCATCAGGGATGGAGGGGGGCTCTACAATGAGCAGTTCTTC. This codes for CAIRDGGGLYNEQFF.

This clonotype has ten or more counts. The V call is TRBV3-1, the J call TRBJ1-2; the match to TRBD1 covers 8 bases. Trimming removed 0 bases from V and 4 bases from J; junction bases left unmatched: 4. The CDR3 spans 15 residues. Per the germline V gene, CDR1 is LGHDT and CDR2 is YNNKEL (reference sequence). For the CDR3, the DNA is TGTGCCAGCAGCCAAGAAAGGACAGGGAGCTATGGCTACACCTTC. Translated, it gives CASSQERTGSYGYTF.

This clonotype appeared a single time. The chain uses TRBV28 and TRBJ1-2; 8 bases are a match to TRBD1. The V and J ends lost 6 bases and 8 bases, in that order; junction bases with no gene match: 11. The CDR3 has 14 amino acids. Germline V gene lookup returns CDR1 MDHEN and CDR2 SYDVKM. The CDR3 DNA sequence: TGTGCCAGCAGCCCCGGACAGGGCTTTAGAGGCTACACCTTC. It translates to CASSPGQGFRGYTF.

This clonotype was picked up many times. V is TRBV27 and J is TRBJ2-3, with D tentatively TRBD2 (6 bases). CDR1 and CDR2 from the germline V gene are MNHEY and SMNVEV (reference sequence). The CDR3 runs to 15 residues. Trimming took 3 bases from V and 2 from J, leaving 12 bases between them. CDR3 nucleotide sequence: TGTGCCAGCAGTTTCATTTTAGCGGACACAGATACGCAGTATTTT. The encoded protein is CASSFILADTDTQYF.

In DNA, the CDR3 is TGTGCCAGCAGTTCACTAGCGGCGCAGTTCTTC. It codes for CASSSLAAQFF. The rearrangement joins TRBV7-8 to TRBJ2-1; TRBD2 aligns across 8 bases. The CDR3 covers 11 residues. J gave up 12 bases and V 6 bases, and 4 bases lay outside the gene matches. Germline-derived CDR1 and CDR2 are SGHVS and FQNEAQ. The full variable domain, rest sourced from reference TRBV7-8 and TRBJ2-1, is GAGVSQSPRYKVAKRGQDVALRCDPISGHVSLFWYQQALGQGPEFLTYFQNEAQLDKSGLPSDRFFAERPEGSVSTLKIQRTQQEDSAVYLCASSSLAAQFFGPGTRLTVL.

At least ten counts were recorded for this clonotype. This chain connects TRBV20-1 to TRBJ1-1, with 12 bases matching TRBD1. The CDR3 extends over 13 amino acids. Germline trimming cut 4 bases from V and 7 bases from J; bases unmatched to any gene: 4. Germline lookup yields CDR1 DFQATT and CDR2 SNEGSKA (reference sequence). The CDR3 protein is CSATGTGGGEAFF. The CDR3 coding sequence is TGCAGTGCTACCGGGACAGGGGGCGGTGAAGCTTTCTTT.

This clonotype was seen ten or more times. V usage is TRBV12-3 or TRBV12-4 and J usage is TRBJ2-7; 11 positions agree with TRBD2. The V segment lost 7 bases and the J segment 5 bases; nucleotides outside the gene matches: 13. This CDR3 region has 16 residues. CDR3 sequence (DNA): TGTGCCAGCACCGCTCGAACTAGCGGGAGTAACAACGAGCAGTACTTC. This gives the protein CASTARTSGSNNEQYF.